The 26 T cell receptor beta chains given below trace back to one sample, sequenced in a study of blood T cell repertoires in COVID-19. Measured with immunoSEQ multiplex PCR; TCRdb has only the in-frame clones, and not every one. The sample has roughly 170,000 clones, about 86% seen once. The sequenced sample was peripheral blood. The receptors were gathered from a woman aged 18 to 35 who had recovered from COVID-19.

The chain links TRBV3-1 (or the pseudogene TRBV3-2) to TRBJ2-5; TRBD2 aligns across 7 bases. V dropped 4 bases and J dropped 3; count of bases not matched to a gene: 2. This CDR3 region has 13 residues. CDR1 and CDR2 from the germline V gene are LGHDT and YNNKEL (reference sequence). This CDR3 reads CASSRAGEETQYF. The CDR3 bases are TGTGCCAGCAGCCGGGCGGGAGAAGAGACCCAGTACTTC.

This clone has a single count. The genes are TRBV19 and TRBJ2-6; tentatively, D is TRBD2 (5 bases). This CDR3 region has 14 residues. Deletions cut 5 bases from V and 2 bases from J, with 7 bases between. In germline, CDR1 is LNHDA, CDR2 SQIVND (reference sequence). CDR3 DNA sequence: TGTGCCAGTAGTCGGGGAGCTGGGGCCAACGTCCTGACTTTC. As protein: CASSRGAGANVLTF.

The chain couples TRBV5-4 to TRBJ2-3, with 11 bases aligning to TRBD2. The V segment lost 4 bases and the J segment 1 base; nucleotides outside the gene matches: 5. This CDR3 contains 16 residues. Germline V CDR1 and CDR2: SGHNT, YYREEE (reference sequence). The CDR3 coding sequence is TGTGCCAGCAGCACCTTACTAGCGGGAGGCACAGATACGCAGTATTTT. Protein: CASSTLLAGGTDTQYF.

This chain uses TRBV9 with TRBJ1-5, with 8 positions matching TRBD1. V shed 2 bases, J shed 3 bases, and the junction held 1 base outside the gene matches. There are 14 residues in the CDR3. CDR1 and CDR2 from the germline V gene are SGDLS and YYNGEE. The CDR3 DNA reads TGTGCCAGCAGCGTGGGACAGGACAATCAGCCCCAGCATTTT. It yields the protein CASSVGQDNQPQHF.

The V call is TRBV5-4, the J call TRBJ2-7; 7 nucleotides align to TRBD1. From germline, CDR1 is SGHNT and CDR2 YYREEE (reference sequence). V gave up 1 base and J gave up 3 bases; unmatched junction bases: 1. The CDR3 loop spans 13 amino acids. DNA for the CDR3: TGTGCCAGCAGCTTGAGACAGGGCTACGAGCAGTACTTC. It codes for CASSLRQGYEQYF.

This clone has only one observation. As DNA, the CDR3 is TGTGCCAGCTCACCACGGACAACTGAAGCTTTCTTT. This gives the protein CASSPRTTEAFF. The chain couples TRBV18 to TRBJ1-1, with D tentatively TRBD1 (5 bases). V was cut by 1 base and J by 5 bases, with 5 bases left in between. Germline loops: CDR1 KGHSH, CDR2 LQKENI. CDR3 size: 12 residues.

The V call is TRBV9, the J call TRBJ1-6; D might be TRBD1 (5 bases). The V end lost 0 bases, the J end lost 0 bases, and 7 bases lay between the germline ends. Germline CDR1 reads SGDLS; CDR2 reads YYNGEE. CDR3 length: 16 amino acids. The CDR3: CASSVADSSYNSPLHF. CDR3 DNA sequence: TGTGCCAGCAGCGTAGCTGACAGCTCCTATAATTCACCCCTCCACTTT.

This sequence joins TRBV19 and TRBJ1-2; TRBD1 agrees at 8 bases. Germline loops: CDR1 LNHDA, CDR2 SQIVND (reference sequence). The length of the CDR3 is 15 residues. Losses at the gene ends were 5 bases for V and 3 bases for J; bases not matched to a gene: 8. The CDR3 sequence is CASSAQGALDYGYTF. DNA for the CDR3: TGTGCCAGTAGTGCGCAGGGGGCCCTAGACTATGGCTACACCTTC.

The CDR3 DNA follows: TGCGCCAGCAGCCAAGTCCCGGGACAGTCGTACAATGAGCAGTTCTTC. This codes for CASSQVPGQSYNEQFF. The chain has TRBV4-1 and TRBJ2-1, with 7 bases fitting TRBD1. The junction had 7 bases not matched to a gene; V was cut back by 1 base and J by 4 bases. Germline assignment: CDR1 MGHRA and CDR2 YSYEKL. The length of the CDR3 is 16 residues.

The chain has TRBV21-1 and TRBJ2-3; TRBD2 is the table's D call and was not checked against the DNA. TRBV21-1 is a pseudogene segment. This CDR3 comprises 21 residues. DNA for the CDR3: TGTGCCAGCAGCAAAGTCAGTGAGACTAGTAATCAGCTGGTGAGCACAGATACGCAGTATTTT. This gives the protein CASSKVSETSNQLVSTDTQYF.

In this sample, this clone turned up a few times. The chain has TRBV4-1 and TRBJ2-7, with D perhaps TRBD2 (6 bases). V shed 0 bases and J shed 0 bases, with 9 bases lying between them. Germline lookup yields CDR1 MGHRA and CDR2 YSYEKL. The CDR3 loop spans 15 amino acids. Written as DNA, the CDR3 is TGCGCCAGCAGCCAAGATTGGGACTCCTCCTACGAGCAGTACTTC. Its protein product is CASSQDWDSSYEQYF.

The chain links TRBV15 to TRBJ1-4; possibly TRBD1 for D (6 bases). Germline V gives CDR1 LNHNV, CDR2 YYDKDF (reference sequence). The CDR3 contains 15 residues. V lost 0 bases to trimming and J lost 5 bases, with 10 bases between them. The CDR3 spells CATSRDPGENEKLFF. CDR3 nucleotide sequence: TGTGCCACCAGCAGAGATCCAGGGGAGAATGAAAAACTGTTTTTT.

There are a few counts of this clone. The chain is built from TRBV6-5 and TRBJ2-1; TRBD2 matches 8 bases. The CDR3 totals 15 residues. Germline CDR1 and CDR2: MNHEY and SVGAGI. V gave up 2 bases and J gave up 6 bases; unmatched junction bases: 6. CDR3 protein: CASSYEAGAFNEQFF. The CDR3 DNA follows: TGTGCCAGCAGTTACGAAGCGGGGGCTTTCAATGAGCAGTTCTTC.

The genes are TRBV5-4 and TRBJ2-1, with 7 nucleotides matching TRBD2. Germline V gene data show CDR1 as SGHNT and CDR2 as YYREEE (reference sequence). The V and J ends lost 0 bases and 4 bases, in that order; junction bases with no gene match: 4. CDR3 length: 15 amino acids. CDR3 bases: TGTGCCAGCAGCTTGGCTCGAGCGGGGTACAATGAGCAGTTCTTC. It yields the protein CASSLARAGYNEQFF.

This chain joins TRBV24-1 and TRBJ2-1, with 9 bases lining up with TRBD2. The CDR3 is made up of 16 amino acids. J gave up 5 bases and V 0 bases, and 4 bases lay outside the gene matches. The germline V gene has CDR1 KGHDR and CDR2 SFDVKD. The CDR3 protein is CATSDLSGGIHNEQFF. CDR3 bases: TGTGCCACCAGTGATTTGAGCGGGGGGATCCACAATGAGCAGTTCTTC.

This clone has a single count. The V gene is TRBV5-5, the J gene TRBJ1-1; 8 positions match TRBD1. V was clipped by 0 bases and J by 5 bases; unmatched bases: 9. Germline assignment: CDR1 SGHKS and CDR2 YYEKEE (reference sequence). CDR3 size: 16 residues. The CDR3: CASSLEAGGATTEAFF. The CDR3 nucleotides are TGTGCCAGCAGCTTGGAGGCAGGGGGCGCGACTACTGAAGCTTTCTTT.

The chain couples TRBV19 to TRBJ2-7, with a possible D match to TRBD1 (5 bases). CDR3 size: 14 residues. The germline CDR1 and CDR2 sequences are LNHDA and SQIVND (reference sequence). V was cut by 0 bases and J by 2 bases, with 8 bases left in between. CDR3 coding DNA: TGTGCCAGTAGTATAGAGGCAGGGCCCTACGAGCAGTACTTC. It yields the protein CASSIEAGPYEQYF.

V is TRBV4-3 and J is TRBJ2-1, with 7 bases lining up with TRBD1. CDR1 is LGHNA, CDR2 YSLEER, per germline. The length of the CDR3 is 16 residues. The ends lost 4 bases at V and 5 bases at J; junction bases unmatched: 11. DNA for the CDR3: TGCGCCAGCAGCCTACTTCCGGGACAGAGCCACAATGAGCAGTTCTTC. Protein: CASSLLPGQSHNEQFF.

The DNA of the CDR3 is TGTGCCAGCAGCCAAGACAGCACTGAAGCTTTCTTT. Translation: CASSQDSTEAFF. This sequence joins TRBV4-2 and TRBJ1-1, with no clear D. Germline values: CDR1 LGHNA, CDR2 YNFKEQ. Trimming removed 0 bases from V and 4 bases from J, with 3 bases in between. This CDR3 has 12 amino acids.

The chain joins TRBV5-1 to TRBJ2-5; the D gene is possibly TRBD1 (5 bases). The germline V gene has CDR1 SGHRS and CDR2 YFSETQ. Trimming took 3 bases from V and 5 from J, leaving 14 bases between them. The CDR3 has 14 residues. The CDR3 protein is CASSYQGVGETQYF. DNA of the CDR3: TGCGCCAGCAGCTACCAAGGGGTGGGGGAGACCCAGTACTTC.

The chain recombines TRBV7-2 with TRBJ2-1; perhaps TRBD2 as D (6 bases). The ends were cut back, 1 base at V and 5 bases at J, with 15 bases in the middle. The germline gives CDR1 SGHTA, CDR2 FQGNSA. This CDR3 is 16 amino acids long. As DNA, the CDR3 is TGTGCCAGCAGCTTAGGGGGGGAAGGGAGTGACAATGAGCAGTTCTTC. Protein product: CASSLGGEGSDNEQFF.

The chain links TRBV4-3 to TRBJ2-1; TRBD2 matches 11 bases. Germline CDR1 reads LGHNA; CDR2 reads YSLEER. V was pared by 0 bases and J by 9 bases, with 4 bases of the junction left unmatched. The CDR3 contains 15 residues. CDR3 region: CASSQETSGVSEQFF. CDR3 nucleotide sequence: TGCGCCAGCAGCCAAGAGACTAGCGGGGTGAGTGAGCAGTTCTTC.

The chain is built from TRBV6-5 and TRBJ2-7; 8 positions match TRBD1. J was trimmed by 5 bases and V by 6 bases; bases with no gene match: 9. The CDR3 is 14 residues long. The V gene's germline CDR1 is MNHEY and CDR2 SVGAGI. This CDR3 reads CASRADRGGHEQYV. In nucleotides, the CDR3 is TGTGCCAGCAGAGCCGACAGGGGTGGCCACGAGCAGTACGTC.

In nucleotides, the CDR3 is TGTGCCAGCAGTATCGGGACACGGCAGCCCCAGCATTTT. Translated: CASSIGTRQPQHF. The V and J genes are TRBV27 and TRBJ1-5; a weak D match, TRBD1 (6 bases). Trimming took 5 bases from V and 7 from J, leaving 12 bases between them. Per germline, CDR1 MNHEY and CDR2 SMNVEV (reference sequence). This CDR3 has 13 amino acids.

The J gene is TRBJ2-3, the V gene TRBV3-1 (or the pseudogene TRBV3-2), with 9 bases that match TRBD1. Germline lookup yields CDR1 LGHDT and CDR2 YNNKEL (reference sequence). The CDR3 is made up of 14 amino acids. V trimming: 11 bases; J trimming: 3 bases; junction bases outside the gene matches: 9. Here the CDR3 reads CACTGGRGTDTQYF. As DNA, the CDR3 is TGTGCCTGTACAGGGGGCCGGGGTACAGATACGCAGTATTTT.

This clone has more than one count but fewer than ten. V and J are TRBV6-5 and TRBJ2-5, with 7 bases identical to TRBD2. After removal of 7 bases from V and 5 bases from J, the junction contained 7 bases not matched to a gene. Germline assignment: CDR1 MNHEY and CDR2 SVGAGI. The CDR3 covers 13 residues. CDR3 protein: CASNSGEWETQYF. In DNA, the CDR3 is TGTGCCAGCAACAGCGGGGAGTGGGAGACCCAGTACTTC.